This record covers a single T cell receptor (beta chain). Antigen: not known. A much larger clone is a single base away; this may be a read error. CDR1 LGHNA and CDR2 YNFKEQ come from the germline V gene. The CDR3 spans 15 residues. The sample originates from a study of post-analysis software for immune sequencing data. Study-wide results and caveats: Elevated frequency relative to controls characterized several TRBV segments in patients, TRBV5-6, TRBV5-1 and TRBV20-1 among them.

Sequencing libraries made from TCR beta cDNA carried unique molecular identifiers. From the PCR reads, TCRdb called clonotypes with MiXCR, one entry per CDR3 protein. The data show about 540,000 distinct CDR3 sequences, less than 40% seen once. The chain has TRBV4-2 and TRBJ2-4; 10 bases are a match to TRBD2. The better agreement between TRBJ2-5 and the DNA end casts doubt on the J call. The clonotype was recovered from a girl younger than 18 with multiple sclerosis. The sample consisted of blood. The CDR3 protein is CASSSSTSGQETQYF. DNA of the CDR3: TGTGCCAGCAGCTCCTCGACTAGCGGGCAAGAGACCCAGTACTTC.